These 10 T cell receptor beta chains originate from one sample sequenced in a study of Ad26.COV2.S vaccination and SARS-CoV-2 variants. Profiling relied on immunoSEQ multiplex PCR, and the TCRdb table lists in-frame clones only, not all of them. There are about 350,000 clones in the sample; about 91% occur only once, and under 4% lies in the top ten. The sequences come from peripheral blood, collected after recovery from COVID-19. These TCRs come from a human donor who had recovered from COVID-19.

This chain links TRBV4-3 with TRBJ1-6, with TRBD1 matching 7 bases. There are 16 residues in the CDR3. With 2 bases clipped from V and 5 bases from J, the junction kept 6 bases outside the gene matches. Germline values: CDR1 LGHNA, CDR2 YSLEER. The CDR3 DNA is TGCGCCAGCAGCCAATCTCTCGGGACAGATAATTCACCCCTCCACTTT. Residues: CASSQSLGTDNSPLHF.

V usage is TRBV7-2 and J usage is TRBJ2-1; TRBD2 matches at 8 bases. Germline V lookup: CDR1 SGHTA, CDR2 FQGNSA. The length of the CDR3 is 18 residues. J gave up 4 bases and V 5 bases, and 16 bases lay outside the gene matches. CDR3 DNA: TGTGCCAGCAGCAATAAACCTTTAATGGCGGGGGGTTACAATGAGCAGTTCTTC. It codes for CASSNKPLMAGGYNEQFF.

The genes are TRBV19 and TRBJ1-1; a weak D match, TRBD1 (5 bases). The V end was cut by 4 bases, the J end by 3 bases, with 18 bases between. The CDR3 contains 16 residues. Germline V gene data show CDR1 as LNHDA and CDR2 as SQIVND (reference sequence). The CDR3 protein is CASSRDRGDPYTEAFF. For the CDR3, the DNA is TGTGCCAGTAGTAGAGACCGGGGGGATCCCTACACTGAAGCTTTCTTT.

The chain employs TRBV27 and TRBJ2-7; D call uncertain. Deletions cut 5 bases from V and 2 bases from J, with 13 bases between. Germline CDR1 MNHEY, CDR2 SMNVEV (reference sequence). CDR3 length equals 14 residues. The DNA of the CDR3 is TGTGCCAGCAGTCCGTATACTGGCGCCTACGAGCAGTACTTC. Its translation: CASSPYTGAYEQYF.

The CDR3 sequence: CSVDGGSLYNEQFF. The CDR3 DNA reads TGCAGCGTTGATGGGGGGTCGCTTTACAATGAGCAGTTCTTC. The gene calls are TRBV29-1 and TRBJ2-1; D is perhaps TRBD2 (6 bases). The V gene lost 3 bases and the J gene lost 4 bases, with 13 bases spanning the gap. Germline V CDR1 and CDR2: SQVTM, ANQGSEA. The CDR3 has 14 amino acids.

The genes are TRBV6-5 and TRBJ2-3, with D perhaps matching TRBD2 (5 bases). V shed 6 bases and J shed 1 base, with 14 bases lying between them. CDR1 is MNHEY, CDR2 SVGAGI, per germline. The CDR3 runs 15 residues. CDR3 residues: CASSNLGAGTDTQYF. The CDR3 region has the DNA TGTGCCAGCAGCAACCTAGGAGCGGGCACAGATACGCAGTATTTT.

The chain combines TRBV6-5 with TRBJ2-1; 12 bases are shared with TRBD2. CDR1 is MNHEY and CDR2 is SVGAGI in the germline V gene. The CDR3 is 13 amino acids. V shed 8 bases and J 7 bases; nucleotides not matched to a gene: 3. The CDR3 DNA reads as TGTGCCAGCGGGCTAGCGGGGGGGAATGAGCAGTTCTTC. This encodes CASGLAGGNEQFF.

The chain combines TRBV19 with TRBJ2-3; D is unresolved. Trimming stripped 2 bases from V and 0 bases from J, with 12 bases between. This CDR3 contains 16 residues. Germline CDR1 and CDR2: LNHDA and SQIVND (reference sequence). CDR3 DNA: TGTGCCAGTAGTATAATTGGGCAGACTAGCACAGATACGCAGTATTTT. Protein sequence: CASSIIGQTSTDTQYF. Based on the CDR3 plus reference TRBV19 and TRBJ2-3, the full variable domain is DGGITQSPKYLFRKEGQNVTLSCEQNLNHDAMYWYRQDPGQGLRLIYYSQIVNDFQKGDIAEGYSVSREKKESFPLTVTSAQKNPTAFYLCASSIIGQTSTDTQYFGPGTRLTVL.

The rearrangement joins TRBV5-6 to TRBJ2-1, with 8 bases matching TRBD2. J gave up 0 bases and V 4 bases, and 9 bases lay outside the gene matches. This CDR3 comprises 17 residues. Germline lookup yields CDR1 SGHDT and CDR2 YYEEEE. The CDR3 region has the DNA TGTGCCAGCAGCATCCGGAGCGGGGGTTTCTCCTACAATGAGCAGTTCTTC. Its translation: CASSIRSGGFSYNEQFF. The full variable domain, in which reference TRBV5-6 and TRBJ2-1 provide the parts outside the CDR3, is DAGVTQSPTHLIKTRGQQVTLRCSPKSGHDTVSWYQQALGQGPQFIFQYYEEEERQRGNFPDRFSGHQFPNYSSELNVNALLLGDSALYLCASSIRSGGFSYNEQFFGPGTRLTVL.

This chain links TRBV4-3 with TRBJ2-5; tentative D call: TRBD1 (6 bases). This CDR3 contains 16 residues. Germline V gene data show CDR1 as LGHNA and CDR2 as YSLEER. Trimming took 0 bases from V and 5 from J, leaving 16 bases between them. In nucleotides, the CDR3 is TGCGCCAGCAGCCAAGATTGGAACAGGGCTGTGGAGACCCAGTACTTC. Encoded protein: CASSQDWNRAVETQYF.